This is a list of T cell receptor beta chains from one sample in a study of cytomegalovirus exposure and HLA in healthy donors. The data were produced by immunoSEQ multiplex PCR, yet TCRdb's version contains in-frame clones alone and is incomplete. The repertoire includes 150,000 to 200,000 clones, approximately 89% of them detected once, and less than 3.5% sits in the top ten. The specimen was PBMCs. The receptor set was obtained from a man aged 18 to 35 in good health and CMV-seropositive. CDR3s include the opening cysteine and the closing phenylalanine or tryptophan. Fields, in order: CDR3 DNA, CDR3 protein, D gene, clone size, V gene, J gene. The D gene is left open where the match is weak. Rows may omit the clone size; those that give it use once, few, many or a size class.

TGCGCCAGCAGCCAAGCTAAAGGGGGCGCCTTTTCACCCCTCCACTTT,CASSQAKGGAFSPLHF,TRBD1,.,TRBV4-3,TRBJ1-6
TGTGCCAGTAGTATGGGGAGCAAAAACATTCAGTACTTC,CASSMGSKNIQYF,.,few,TRBV19,TRBJ2-4
TGCGCCAGCAGCCCTCTCCTCCAGGGGGCCCCCTACAATGAGCAGTTCTTC,CASSPLLQGAPYNEQFF,TRBD1,once,TRBV4-3,TRBJ2-1
TGCGCCAGCAGCCCCAGGTCCGGTGGCACTGAAGCTTTCTTT,CASSPRSGGTEAFF,.,.,TRBV5-1,TRBJ1-1
TGTGCCAGCAGTCCGACTTACACCGGGGAGCTGTTTTTT,CASSPTYTGELFF,.,.,TRBV7-2,TRBJ2-2
TGTGCCAGCAGCCTAAATCGAAATGAGCAGTTCTTC,CASSLNRNEQFF,.,.,TRBV7-2,TRBJ2-1
TGTGCCAGCAGCCCTAGCGGAGCTACCTACGAGCAGTACTTC,CASSPSGATYEQYF,TRBD2,once,TRBV9,TRBJ2-7
TGTGCCAGCACGACCCCGGGACAGGGGGTTATTTACTCCTACGAGCAGTACTTC,CASTTPGQGVIYSYEQYF,TRBD1,.,TRBV27,TRBJ2-7
TGTGCCAGCAGTTTAACCTCCGGGACACTCTACAGGGGGCAGTTCTTC,CASSLTSGTLYRGQFF,TRBD1,.,TRBV27,TRBJ2-1
TGTGCCAGCAGCCCTACTGCGGCTGGAGAGCAGTACTTC,CASSPTAAGEQYF,.,.,TRBV7-9,TRBJ2-7
TGTGCCAGCAGTTACGAGAGGCCAGACCGGGATGAGCAGTTCTTC,CASSYERPDRDEQFF,.,.,TRBV6-5,TRBJ2-1
TGTGCCAGCACCAGGACGGGGACGGCGGGGGAAAAACTGTTTTTT,CASTRTGTAGEKLFF,.,.,TRBV7-9,TRBJ1-4
TGTGCCAGCAGTTTATGGGCGCCTACAGCCTATGGCTACACCTTC,CASSLWAPTAYGYTF,.,few,TRBV28,TRBJ1-2
TGTGCCAGCAGCCCACCGGGAACGGGGTTGGGCGAGCAGTACTTC,CASSPPGTGLGEQYF,.,.,TRBV7-6,TRBJ2-7
TGTGCCAGCAGCCCGACTAGCGTGATGGATACGCAGTATTTT,CASSPTSVMDTQYF,TRBD2,.,TRBV7-3,TRBJ2-3
TGTGCCAGCAGCGTAGAGGCTAGCGGGGGGGCCCGGAATGAGCAGTTCTTC,CASSVEASGGARNEQFF,TRBD2,once,TRBV9,TRBJ2-1
TGTGCCAGTAGTATTGGCACAGGGGAGCAGTTCTTC,CASSIGTGEQFF,.,.,TRBV19,TRBJ2-1
TGTGCCTGCAGCCTGCGGGACAGGGGAATAATTGGCTACACCTTC,CACSLRDRGIIGYTF,TRBD1,.,TRBV30,TRBJ1-2
TGTGCCAGCAGCCCCCCGGGAAGTAACTATGGCTACACCTTC,CASSPPGSNYGYTF,.,few,TRBV7-9,TRBJ1-2
TGCGCCAGCAGCTGGCTGGGGGGGTCCGGGGAGCTGTTTTTT,CASSWLGGSGELFF,TRBD2,.,TRBV5-1,TRBJ2-2
TGCGCCAGCAGCCAAGAGGGGGCCCGGGGCGGGGAGCTGTTTTTT,CASSQEGARGGELFF,.,.,TRBV4-3,TRBJ2-2
TGTGCCAGTAGTATAGTCGGGGTTGGGGAGACTGAAGCTTTCTTT,CASSIVGVGETEAFF,.,.,TRBV19,TRBJ1-1